The entry that follows covers one T cell receptor (beta chain) sequence. Its antigen is still unknown. J gave up 5 bases and V 4 bases, and 11 bases lay outside the gene matches. Germline CDR1 and CDR2: SGHAT and FQNNGV. The CDR3 runs to 16 residues. The data belong to a study of Ad26.COV2.S vaccination and SARS-CoV-2 variants. Sample treatment: approximately 18 received Ad26.COV2.S at low or high dose, single or two shots; 5 received placebo; per-sample allocation not given. Samples came from day 63 after the first vaccine or placebo injection. Ad26.COV2.S expressed prefusion-stabilized spike from the original Wuhan strain. The study, taken as a whole, reports: It is possible that the TCR breadth and depth analyses underestimated the total T cell responses.

Only in-frame clones appear in the TCRdb table, and some are missing; sequencing was by immunoSEQ multiplex PCR. The profile covers 360,000 or so clones, with over 75% appearing a single time and about 3.4% taken by the ten largest. The gene calls are TRBV11-2 and TRBJ2-1, with TRBD1 matching over 7 bases. The sample in question was peripheral blood, obtained in a trial of Ad26.COV2.S vaccine versus placebo. The clonotype comes from a person between 18 and 59 years old who received the Ad26.COV2.S COVID-19 vaccine or a placebo. The CDR3 loop reads CASSSLTGQVDNEQFF. CDR3 nucleotide sequence: TGTGCCAGCAGCTCCCTGACAGGACAGGTTGACAATGAGCAGTTCTTC.